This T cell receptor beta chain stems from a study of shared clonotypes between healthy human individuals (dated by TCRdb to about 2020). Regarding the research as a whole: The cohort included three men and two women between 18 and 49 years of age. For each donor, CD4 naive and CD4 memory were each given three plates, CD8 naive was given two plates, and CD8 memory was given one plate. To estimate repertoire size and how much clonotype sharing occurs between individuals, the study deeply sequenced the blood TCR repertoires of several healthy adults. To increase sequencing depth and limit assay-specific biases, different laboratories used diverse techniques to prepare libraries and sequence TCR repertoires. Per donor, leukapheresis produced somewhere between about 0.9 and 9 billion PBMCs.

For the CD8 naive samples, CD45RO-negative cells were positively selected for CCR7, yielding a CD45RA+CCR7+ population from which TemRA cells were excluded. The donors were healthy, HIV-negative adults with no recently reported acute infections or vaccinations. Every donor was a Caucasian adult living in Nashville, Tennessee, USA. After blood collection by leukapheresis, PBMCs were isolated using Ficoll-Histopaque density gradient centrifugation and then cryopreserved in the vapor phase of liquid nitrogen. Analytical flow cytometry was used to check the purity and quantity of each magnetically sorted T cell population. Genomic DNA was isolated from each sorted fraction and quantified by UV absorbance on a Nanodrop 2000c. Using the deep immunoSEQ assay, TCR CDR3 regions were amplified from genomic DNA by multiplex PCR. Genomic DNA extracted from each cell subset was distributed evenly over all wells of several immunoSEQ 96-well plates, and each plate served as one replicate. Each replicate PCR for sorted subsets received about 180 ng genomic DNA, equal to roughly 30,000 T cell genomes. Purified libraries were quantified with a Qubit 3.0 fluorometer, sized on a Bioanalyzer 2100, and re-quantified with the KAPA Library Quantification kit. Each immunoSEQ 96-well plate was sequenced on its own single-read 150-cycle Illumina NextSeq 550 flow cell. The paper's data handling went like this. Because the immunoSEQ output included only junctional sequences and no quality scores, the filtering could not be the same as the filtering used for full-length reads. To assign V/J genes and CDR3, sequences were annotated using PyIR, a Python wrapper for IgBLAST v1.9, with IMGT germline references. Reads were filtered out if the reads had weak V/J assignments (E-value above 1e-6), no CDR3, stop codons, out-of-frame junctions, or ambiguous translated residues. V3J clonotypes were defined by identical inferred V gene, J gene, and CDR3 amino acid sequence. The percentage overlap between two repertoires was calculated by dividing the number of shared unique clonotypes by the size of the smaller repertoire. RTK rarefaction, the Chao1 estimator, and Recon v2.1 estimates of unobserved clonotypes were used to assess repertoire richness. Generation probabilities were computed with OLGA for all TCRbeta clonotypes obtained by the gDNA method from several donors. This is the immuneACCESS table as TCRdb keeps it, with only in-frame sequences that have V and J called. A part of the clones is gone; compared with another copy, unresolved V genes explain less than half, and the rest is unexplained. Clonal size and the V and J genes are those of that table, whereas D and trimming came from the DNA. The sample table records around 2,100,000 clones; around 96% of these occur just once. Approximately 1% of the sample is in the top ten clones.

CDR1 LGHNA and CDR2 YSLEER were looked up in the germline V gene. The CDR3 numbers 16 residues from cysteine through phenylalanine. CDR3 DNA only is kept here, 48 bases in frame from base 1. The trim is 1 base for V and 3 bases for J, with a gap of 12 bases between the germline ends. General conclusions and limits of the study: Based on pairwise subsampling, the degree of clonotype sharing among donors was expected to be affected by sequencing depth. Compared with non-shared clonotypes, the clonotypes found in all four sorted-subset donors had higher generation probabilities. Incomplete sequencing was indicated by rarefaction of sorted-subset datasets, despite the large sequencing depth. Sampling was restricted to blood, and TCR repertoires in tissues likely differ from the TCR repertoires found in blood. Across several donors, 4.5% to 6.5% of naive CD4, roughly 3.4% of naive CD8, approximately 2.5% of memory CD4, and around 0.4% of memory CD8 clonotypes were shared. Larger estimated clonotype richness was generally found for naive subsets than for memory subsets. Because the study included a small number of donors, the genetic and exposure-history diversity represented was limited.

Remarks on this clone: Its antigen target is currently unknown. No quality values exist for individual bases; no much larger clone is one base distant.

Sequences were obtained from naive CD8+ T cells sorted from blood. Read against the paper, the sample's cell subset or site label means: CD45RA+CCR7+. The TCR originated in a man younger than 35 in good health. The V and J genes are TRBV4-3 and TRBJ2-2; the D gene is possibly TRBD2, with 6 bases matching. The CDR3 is CASSQGFSGDTGELFF. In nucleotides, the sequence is TGCGCCAGCAGCCAAGGTTTTAGCGGCGACACCGGGGAGCTGTTTTTT.